This TCR beta chain was profiled in a study of identical twins. Notes on the study in general: Fewer insertions marked abundant cord blood beta clonotypes; young adult naive trended weakly, memory not at all. Beta out-of-frame twin sharing showed a weaker excess.

V lost 5 bases to trimming and J lost 4 bases; unmatched junction nucleotides: 6. Germline lookup yields CDR1 SGHRS and CDR2 YFSETQ. CDR3 size: 14 residues. Unique molecular identifiers were in the cDNA, with template-switch universal primer binding. MiXCR, run by TCRdb on the 5' RACE reads, gives a single entry per CDR3 protein. This table has about 570,000 distinct CDR3 sequences, over 8.5% appearing once. This clonotype was counted ten times or more. What it binds is not known. These sequences were also reported in another study, on yellow fever vaccine responses in identical twins. That work adds: Convergence reportedly seemed to mark part of the twins' vaccine T cell response, with personalization marking the rest.

The sample comprised PBMCs. The J gene is TRBJ2-1, the V gene TRBV5-1, with 7 nucleotides matching TRBD1. This TCR was recovered from a woman in her late teens or twenties in good health. This CDR3 reads CASRPQGVYNEQFF. The CDR3 DNA sequence: TGCGCCAGCAGGCCCCAGGGGGTATACAATGAGCAGTTCTTC. The full variable domain, completed using reference TRBV5-1 and TRBJ2-1, is KAGVTQTPRYLIKTRGQQVTLSCSPISGHRSVSWYQQTPGQGLQFLFEYFSETQRNKGNFPGRFSGRQFSNSRSEMNVSTLELGDSALYLCASRPQGVYNEQFFGPGTRLTVL.